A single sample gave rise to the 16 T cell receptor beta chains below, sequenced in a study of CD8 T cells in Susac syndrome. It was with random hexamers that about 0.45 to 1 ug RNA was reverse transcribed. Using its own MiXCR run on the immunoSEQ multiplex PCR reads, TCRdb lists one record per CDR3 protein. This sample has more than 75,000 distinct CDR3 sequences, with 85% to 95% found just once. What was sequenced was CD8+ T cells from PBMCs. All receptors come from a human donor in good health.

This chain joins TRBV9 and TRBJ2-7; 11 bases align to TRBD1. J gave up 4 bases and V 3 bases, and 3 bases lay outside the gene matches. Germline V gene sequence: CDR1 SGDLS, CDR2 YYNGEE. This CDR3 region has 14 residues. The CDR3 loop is CASSEGTGGYEQYF. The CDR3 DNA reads TGTGCCAGCAGCGAGGGGACAGGGGGATACGAGCAGTACTTC.

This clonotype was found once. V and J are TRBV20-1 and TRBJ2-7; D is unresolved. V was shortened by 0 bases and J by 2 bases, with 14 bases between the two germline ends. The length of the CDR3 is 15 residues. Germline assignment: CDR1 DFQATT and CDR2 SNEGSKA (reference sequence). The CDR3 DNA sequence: TGCAGTGCTAGAGAGGTTGGCCACAGAACCTACGAGCAGTACTTC. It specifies CSAREVGHRTYEQYF.

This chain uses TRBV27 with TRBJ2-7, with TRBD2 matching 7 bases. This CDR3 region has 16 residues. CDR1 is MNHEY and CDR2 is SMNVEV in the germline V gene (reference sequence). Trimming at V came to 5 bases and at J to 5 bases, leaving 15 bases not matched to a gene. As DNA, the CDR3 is TGTGCCAGCAGTCCCTCCCCCGCCCGCGGGAGAGACGAGCAGTACTTC. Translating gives CASSPSPARGRDEQYF.

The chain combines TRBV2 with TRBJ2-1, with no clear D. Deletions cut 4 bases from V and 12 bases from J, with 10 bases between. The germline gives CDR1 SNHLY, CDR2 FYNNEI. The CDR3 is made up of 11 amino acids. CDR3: CASSGVYWQFF. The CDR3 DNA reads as TGTGCCAGCAGTGGCGTCTACTGGCAGTTCTTC. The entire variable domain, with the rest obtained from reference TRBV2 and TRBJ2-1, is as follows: EPEVTQTPSHQVTQMGQEVILRCVPISNHLYFYWYRQILGQKVEFLVSFYNNEISEKSEIFDDQFSVERPDGSNFTLKIRSTKLEDSAMYFCASSGVYWQFFGPGTRLTVL.

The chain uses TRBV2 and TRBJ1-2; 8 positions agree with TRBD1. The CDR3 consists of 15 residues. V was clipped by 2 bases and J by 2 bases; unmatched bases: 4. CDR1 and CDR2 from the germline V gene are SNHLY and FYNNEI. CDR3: CASSEQGTGNYGYTF. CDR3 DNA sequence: TGTGCCAGCAGTGAACAAGGGACAGGAAACTATGGCTACACCTTC.

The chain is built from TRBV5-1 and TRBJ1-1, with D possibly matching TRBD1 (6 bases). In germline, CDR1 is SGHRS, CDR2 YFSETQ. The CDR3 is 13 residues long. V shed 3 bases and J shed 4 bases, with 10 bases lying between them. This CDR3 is CASSSQGSTEAFF. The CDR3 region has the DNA TGCGCCAGCAGCTCGCAGGGGAGCACTGAAGCTTTCTTT.

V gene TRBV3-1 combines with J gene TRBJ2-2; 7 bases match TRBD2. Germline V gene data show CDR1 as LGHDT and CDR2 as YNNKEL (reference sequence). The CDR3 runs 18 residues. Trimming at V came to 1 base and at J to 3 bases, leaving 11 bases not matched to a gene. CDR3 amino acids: CASSQVLAVGAYTGELFF. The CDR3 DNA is TGTGCCAGCAGCCAAGTCCTAGCGGTGGGCGCGTACACCGGGGAGCTGTTTTTT.

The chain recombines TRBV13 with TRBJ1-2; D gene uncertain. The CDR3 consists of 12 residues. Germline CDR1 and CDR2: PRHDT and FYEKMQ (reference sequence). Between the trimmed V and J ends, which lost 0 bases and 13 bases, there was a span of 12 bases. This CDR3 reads CASSLGQRAVTF. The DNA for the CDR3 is TGTGCCAGCAGCTTAGGTCAAAGGGCGGTCACCTTC.

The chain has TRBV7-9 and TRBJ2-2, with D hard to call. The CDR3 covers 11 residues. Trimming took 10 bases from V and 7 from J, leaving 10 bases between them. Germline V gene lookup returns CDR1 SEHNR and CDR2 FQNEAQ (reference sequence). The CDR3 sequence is CATRVVGELFF. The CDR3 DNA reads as TGTGCCACCAGAGTGGTCGGGGAGCTGTTTTTT.

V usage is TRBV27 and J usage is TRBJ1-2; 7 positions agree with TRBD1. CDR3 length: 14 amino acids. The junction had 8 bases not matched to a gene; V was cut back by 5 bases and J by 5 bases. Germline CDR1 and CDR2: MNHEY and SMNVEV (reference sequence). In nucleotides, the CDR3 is TGTGCCAGCAGTCCCCCGGGACAGCTATATGGCTACACCTTC. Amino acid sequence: CASSPPGQLYGYTF.

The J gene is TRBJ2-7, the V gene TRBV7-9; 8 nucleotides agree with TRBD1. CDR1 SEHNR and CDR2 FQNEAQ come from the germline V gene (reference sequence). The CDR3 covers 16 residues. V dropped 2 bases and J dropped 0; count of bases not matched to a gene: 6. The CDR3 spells CASSLIVDRVSYEQYF. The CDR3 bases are TGTGCCAGCAGCTTAATAGTGGACAGGGTCTCCTACGAGCAGTACTTC.

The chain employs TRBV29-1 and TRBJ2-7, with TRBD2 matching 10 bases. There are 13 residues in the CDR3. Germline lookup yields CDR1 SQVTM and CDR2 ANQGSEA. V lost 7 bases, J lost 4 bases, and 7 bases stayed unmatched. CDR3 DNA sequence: TGCAGCGCACGGACTAGCGGACTATACGAGCAGTACTTC. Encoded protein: CSARTSGLYEQYF.

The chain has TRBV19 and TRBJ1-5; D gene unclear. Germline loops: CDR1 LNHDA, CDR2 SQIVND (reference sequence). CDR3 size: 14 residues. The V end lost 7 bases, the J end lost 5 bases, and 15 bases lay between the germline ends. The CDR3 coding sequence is TGTGCCAGTACCCTCCGAGACACCTATCAGCCCCAGCATTTT. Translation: CASTLRDTYQPQHF. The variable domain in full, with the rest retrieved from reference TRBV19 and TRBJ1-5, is DGGITQSPKYLFRKEGQNVTLSCEQNLNHDAMYWYRQDPGQGLRLIYYSQIVNDFQKGDIAEGYSVSREKKESFPLTVTSAQKNPTAFYLCASTLRDTYQPQHFGDGTRLSIL.

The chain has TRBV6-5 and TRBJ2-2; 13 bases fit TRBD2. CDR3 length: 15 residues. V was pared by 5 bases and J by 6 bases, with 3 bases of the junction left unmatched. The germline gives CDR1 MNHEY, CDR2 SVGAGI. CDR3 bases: TGTGCCAGCAGTCCACTAGCGGGGGGGCCCGGGGAGCTGTTTTTT. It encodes CASSPLAGGPGELFF.

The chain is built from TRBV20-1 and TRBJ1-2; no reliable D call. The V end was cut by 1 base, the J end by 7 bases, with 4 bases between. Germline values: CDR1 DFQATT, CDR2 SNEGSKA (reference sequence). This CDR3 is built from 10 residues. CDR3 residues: CSARGVGYTF. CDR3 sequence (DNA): TGCAGTGCTAGAGGTGTTGGCTACACCTTC.

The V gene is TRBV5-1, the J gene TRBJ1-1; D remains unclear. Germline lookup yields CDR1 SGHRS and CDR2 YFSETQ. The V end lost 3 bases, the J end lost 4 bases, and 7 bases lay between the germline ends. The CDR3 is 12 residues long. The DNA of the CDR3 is TGCGCCAGCAGCTGGGCGGGCACTGAAGCTTTCTTT. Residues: CASSWAGTEAFF.